Presented here are 2 T cell receptor beta chains from one specimen sequenced in a study of regulatory T cells in long-lasting Graves disease. Building of the TCR beta libraries involved iRepertoire HTBI primers and Arm-PCR of CDR3 regions. TCRdb redid the calling of the multiplex PCR reads with MiXCR, one entry per CDR3 protein. Of hundreds of thousands of distinct CDR3 sequences in the sample, roughly a sixth are singletons; the top ten hold around 27%. Time point given: newly diagnosed GD, antithyroid drugs for less than 3 months. From RNA extracted from PBMCs, the TCR library was made. These same records also appear under a second study, on T cells in Graves' hyperthyroidism and ophthalmopathy.

Sequencing was performed on peripheral blood mononuclear cells (PBMCs), taken at new diagnosis, from a patient treated with antithyroid drugs. The receptors come from a middle-aged man with Graves disease.

This clonotype has just a few counts. This rearrangement joins TRBV20-1 to TRBJ2-5, with 10 bases lining up with TRBD2. V gave up 3 bases and J gave up 6 bases; unmatched junction bases: 7. Germline V gives CDR1 DFQATT, CDR2 SNEGSKA (reference sequence). CDR3 length: 14 amino acids. The CDR3 DNA sequence: TGCAGTGCTAGGGCCAGCGGGGGGGCTCAGACCCAGTACTTC. Encoded protein: CSARASGGAQTQYF.

Only a few counts were recorded for this clonotype. The J gene is TRBJ1-6, the V gene TRBV7-3; D not resolved. Germline lookup yields CDR1 SGHTA and CDR2 FQGTGA. This CDR3 has 15 amino acids. V was shortened by 3 bases and J by 0 bases, with 6 bases between the two germline ends. CDR3 amino acids: CASSLLSSYNSPLHF. CDR3 DNA sequence: TGTGCCAGCAGCTTGCTTAGCTCCTATAATTCACCCCTCCACTTT.